This entry lists 15 T cell receptor beta chains sequenced from one sample in a study of brain metastases from non-small cell lung cancer. The assay was immunoSEQ multiplex PCR, and TCRdb's table has in-frame clones only and misses some. Among thousands of clones listed, around 81% were seen once. Sequences were obtained from primary lung tumor tissue. These receptors were taken from a donor at least 40 years old with non-small cell lung cancer.

This clone was seen a few times. The chain combines TRBV29-1 with TRBJ2-1; D not resolved. Per the germline V gene, CDR1 is SQVTM and CDR2 is ANQGSEA. This CDR3 spans 11 amino acids. V lost 1 base to trimming and J lost 8 bases, with 6 bases between them. The CDR3 loop is CSVEAGDEQFF. The CDR3 DNA sequence: TGCAGCGTTGAAGCTGGGGATGAGCAGTTCTTC.

The chain employs TRBV2 and TRBJ1-1; 8 bases match TRBD1. The CDR3 spans 15 residues. Germline lookup yields CDR1 SNHLY and CDR2 FYNNEI. Germline trimming cut 6 bases from V and 1 base from J; bases unmatched to any gene: 7. This CDR3 is CASRELTGANTEAFF. DNA for the CDR3: TGTGCCAGCAGGGAGTTGACAGGGGCGAACACTGAAGCTTTCTTT.

The rearrangement uses TRBV10-3 and TRBJ2-7; perhaps TRBD1 as D (8 bases). Per the germline V gene, CDR1 is ENHRY and CDR2 is SYGVKD. V lost 6 bases and J 3 bases, leaving 15 bases between the germline ends. The CDR3 is 14 residues long. CDR3 sequence (DNA): TGTGCCATCAGCGGACAGGGAGGGTACTACGAGCAGTACTTC. This gives the protein CAISGQGGYYEQYF.

Comment on this clone: The junction shows a germline mismatch at one end, possibly a read error. The gene calls are TRBV7-2 and TRBJ1-2; D possibly corresponds to TRBD1 (5 bases). Germline V gene sequence: CDR1 SGHTA, CDR2 FQGNSA. There are 14 residues in the CDR3. CDR3 sequence (DNA): TGTGCCAGCAGCTTACGGGACGGGTACTATGACTACACCTTC. It yields the protein CASSLRDGYYDYTF.

The chain has TRBV14 and TRBJ2-1; weak D call: TRBD2 (5 bases). The V end was cut by 4 bases, the J end by 2 bases, with 15 bases between. The V gene's germline CDR1 is SGHDN and CDR2 FVKESK. This CDR3 comprises 16 residues. CDR3 in DNA: TGTGCCAGCAGCCCCTTACTCGGGGTGGCCTACAATGAGCAGTTCTTC. This translates into CASSPLLGVAYNEQFF. The full variable domain, in which reference TRBV14 and TRBJ2-1 provide the parts outside the CDR3, is EAGVTQFPSHSVIEKGQTVTLRCDPISGHDNLYWYRRVMGKEIKFLLHFVKESKQDESGMPNNRFLAERTGGTYSTLKVQPAELEDSGVYFCASSPLLGVAYNEQFFGPGTRLTVL.

Comment on this clone: A read error likely explains this, since a far larger clone differs by one base. The sample holds other DNA sequences that translate to the same CDR3. The chain employs TRBV7-3 and TRBJ2-2; possible D gene TRBD1, 5 bases. The ends were cut back, 5 bases at V and 7 bases at J, with 8 bases in the middle. This CDR3 has 12 residues. Germline assignment: CDR1 SGHTA and CDR2 FQGTGA. CDR3 DNA sequence: TGTGCCAGCAGCGAAACAGGCGGGGAGCTGTTTTTT. Its translation: CASSETGGELFF.

This clone is a singleton in its sample. This chain links TRBV19 with TRBJ1-2, with TRBD1 matching over 7 bases. The CDR3 length is 14 residues. Germline-derived CDR1 and CDR2 are LNHDA and SQIVND (reference sequence). Losses at the gene ends were 5 bases for V and 3 bases for J; bases not matched to a gene: 6. The CDR3 here is CASSQRQGDYGYTF. The CDR3 DNA reads as TGTGCCAGTAGTCAGAGACAGGGAGACTATGGCTACACCTTC.

This clone was picked up one time. The chain links TRBV5-1 to TRBJ1-5, with D unclear. The J call may not be correct, given that the DNA end is closer to TRBJ2-3. This CDR3 contains 14 residues. Germline loops: CDR1 SGHRS, CDR2 YFSETQ. Here the CDR3 DNA reads TGCGCCAGCAGCTTGGGCTTTCCCAATCAGCCCCAGTATTTT. The encoded protein is CASSLGFPNQPQYF.

As to this clone: The junction does not match germline at one end; this may be a read error. The CDR3 coding sequence is TGTGCCAGTAGTATAAGCGCAGATGCCGCGGGCTACACCTTT. Translating gives CASSISADAAGYTF. V gene TRBV19 combines with J gene TRBJ1-2; no clear D. There are 14 residues in the CDR3. From germline, CDR1 is LNHDA and CDR2 SQIVND (reference sequence).

V and J are TRBV5-8 and TRBJ1-2; perhaps TRBD1 as D (6 bases). The germline V and J ends were trimmed by 4 bases and 6 bases, with 19 bases remaining between them. CDR3 length equals 15 residues. Germline assignment: CDR1 SGHTS and CDR2 YDEGEE. The DNA of the CDR3 is TGTGCCAGCAGCCCCCTGAGGGGGTGGATCGATGGCTACACCTTC. It is translated as CASSPLRGWIDGYTF.

V usage is TRBV3-1 (or the pseudogene TRBV3-2) and J usage is TRBJ2-7; perhaps TRBD1 as D (5 bases). Germline V gene sequence: CDR1 LGHDT, CDR2 YNNKEL (reference sequence). The V and J ends lost 3 bases and 9 bases respectively, with 12 bases between them. CDR3 length: 12 amino acids. CDR3 in amino acids: CASSQLGQGQYF. The CDR3 nucleotides read TGTGCCAGCAGCCAGCTCGGTCAGGGGCAGTACTTC.

This chain links TRBV19 with TRBJ1-1, with TRBD1 matching 9 bases. The CDR3 length is 18 residues. Germline CDR1 reads LNHDA; CDR2 reads SQIVND (reference sequence). With V trimmed by 3 bases and J by 0 bases, 11 bases remained unmatched. CDR3 in DNA: TGTGCCAGTAGTATCGGCCCCGGGACAGGGAACATGAACACTGAAGCTTTCTTT. Its protein product is CASSIGPGTGNMNTEAFF.

V usage is TRBV30 and J usage is TRBJ2-3; 10 bases are shared with TRBD2. Germline CDR1 is GTSNPN and CDR2 is SVGIG (reference sequence). The CDR3 runs to 17 residues. The J segment lost 5 bases and the V segment lost 2 bases, leaving 13 bases of the junction unmatched. DNA of the CDR3: TGTGCCTGGAGTCTCTCCCGGGTGAGCGGGGGGGAAGATACGCAGTATTTT. Amino acid sequence: CAWSLSRVSGGEDTQYF.

This chain joins TRBV24-1 and TRBJ2-5; 10 bases fit TRBD1. This CDR3 comprises 16 residues. V dropped 0 bases and J dropped 2; count of bases not matched to a gene: 2. Germline CDR1 and CDR2: KGHDR and SFDVKD. CDR3 bases: TGTGCCACCAGTGATTTGGGGGGACAGGGGCAAGAGACCCAGTACTTC. This encodes CATSDLGGQGQETQYF.

This clone came up once. The gene calls are TRBV5-4 and TRBJ2-2; 7 bases map to TRBD2. CDR1 SGHNT and CDR2 YYREEE come from the germline V gene (reference sequence). This CDR3 comprises 14 residues. After removal of 6 bases from V and 7 bases from J, the junction contained 9 bases not matched to a gene. CDR3 coding DNA: TGTGCCAGCACCCCGACTAGCAAAGACGGGGAGCTGTTTTTT. This sequence encodes CASTPTSKDGELFF.